This T cell receptor (beta chain) was recorded in a study of T cell repertoires in cytomegalovirus infection. On the study more broadly: The public TCR beta signatures pointed to both CMV infection and matching HLA type.

With regard to this clonotype: Its antigen is still unknown. One junction end does not reproduce the germline sequence, and a read error may be involved.

From germline, CDR1 is SGHVS and CDR2 FQNEAQ. The CDR3 contains 9 residues. Study-level results: The response measured ex vivo was dominated by TCR beta clonotypes (HLA-C-restricted and CMV-specific). Cumulative public TCR beta family frequency identified CMV carriers with the relevant HLA.

TCRdb reprocessed the reads with MiXCR, giving one entry per CDR3 protein. The sample lists about 200,000 distinct CDR3 sequences; 8.5% to 10% were seen once. Sequenced input: PBMCs. The chain is built from TRBV7-8 and TRBJ2-5; D may be TRBD2 (5 bases). The sequence came from a human donor in good health (CMV status not recorded). Some clones in this sample may be carry-over from other donors' samples. This CDR3 is CASRETQHF. As DNA, the CDR3 is TGTGCCTCGAGGGAGACCCAGCACTTC.